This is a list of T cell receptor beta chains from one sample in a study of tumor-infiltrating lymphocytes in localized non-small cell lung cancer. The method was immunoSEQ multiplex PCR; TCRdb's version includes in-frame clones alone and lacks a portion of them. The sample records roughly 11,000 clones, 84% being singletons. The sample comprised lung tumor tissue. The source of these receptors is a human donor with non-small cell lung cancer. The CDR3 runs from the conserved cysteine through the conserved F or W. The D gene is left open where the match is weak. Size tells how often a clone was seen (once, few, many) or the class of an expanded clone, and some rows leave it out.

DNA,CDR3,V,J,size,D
TGTGCCAGCAGGGGACAGCACAATGAGCAGTTCTTC,CASRGQHNEQFF,TRBV11-2,TRBJ2-1,-,TRBD1
TGCGCCAGCAGCCTAGTTGCGGGTGACACAGATACGCAGTATTTT,CASSLVAGDTDTQYF,TRBV5-1,TRBJ2-3,-,-
TGCGCCAGCAGCCCGGACAGGGCCAATTCACCCCTCCACTTT,CASSPDRANSPLHF,TRBV5-1,TRBJ1-6,-,TRBD1
TGTGCCTGTCAGACTAGCGGGGCGTTATACGAGCAGTACTTC,CACQTSGALYEQYF,TRBV30,TRBJ2-7,few,TRBD2
TGTGCCAGCAGCGTCAACTCCGGGCGTAATGAAAAACTGTTTTTT,CASSVNSGRNEKLFF,TRBV9,TRBJ1-4,-,-
TGTGCCAGCAGCGTAGCTACAGGGACAGGGGTATACAATGAGCAGTTCTTC,CASSVATGTGVYNEQFF,TRBV9,TRBJ2-1,few,TRBD1
TGTGCCAGCAGCGTAGGGGCAGGAGGCTCTGGAAACACCATATATTTT,CASSVGAGGSGNTIYF,TRBV9,TRBJ1-3,few,-
TGCGCCAGCAGCCGAGACCTAAACGAGCAGTACTTC,CASSRDLNEQYF,TRBV5-1,TRBJ2-7,-,-
TGTGCCAGCAGCGGCAGTCTAGCGGGAGATCACGAGCAGTACTTC,CASSGSLAGDHEQYF,TRBV9,TRBJ2-7,-,TRBD2
TGCAGCGTTGAAGAGAGGGCGACCGGGGAGCTGTTTTTT,CSVEERATGELFF,TRBV29-1,TRBJ2-2,once,-
TGTGCCAGCAGTCCCAGACAGAACTATGGCTACACCTTC,CASSPRQNYGYTF,TRBV2,TRBJ1-2,once,-
TGTGCCATCAGTGAGTCTATAGTGAGGACCGGGGAGCTGTTTTTT,CAISESIVRTGELFF,TRBV10-3,TRBJ2-2,-,-
TGTGCCAGCAGGGGCGTGGGAGGTGGCTACACCTTC,CASRGVGGGYTF,TRBV6-1,TRBJ1-2,-,-
TGTGCCAGCAGTGCGGTTGGCTACGAGCAGTACTTC,CASSAVGYEQYF,TRBV4-2,TRBJ2-7,-,-
TGTGCCAGCAGCTTCCGAGGCGGCGGGAGAAAAACCGGGGAGCTGTTTTTT,CASSFRGGGRKTGELFF,TRBV7-2,TRBJ2-2,-,TRBD2
TGTGCCAGCAGCCCCAAGGCTAGCCCAGATACGCAGTATTTT,CASSPKASPDTQYF,TRBV7-7,TRBJ2-3,-,-
TGTGCCAGCAGCGTAGCTGGGGGGGTCAGTCGCTACAATGAGCAGTTCTTC,CASSVAGGVSRYNEQFF,TRBV9,TRBJ2-1,-,TRBD2
TGTGCCAGCAGTTTAAGCAGCTATGGCTACACCTTC,CASSLSSYGYTF,TRBV28,TRBJ1-2,few,-
TGTGCCAGCAGCAGGGAGCGGGGGCCCTACAATGAGCAGTTCTTC,CASSRERGPYNEQFF,TRBV4-2,TRBJ2-1,-,TRBD2
TGCGCCGGGGCTGTTGGGCCTAGCGGTCCCTACGAGCAGTACTTC,CAGAVGPSGPYEQYF,TRBV10-2,TRBJ2-7,-,TRBD2
TGTGCCAGCAGCTTAGATCCCCGGACCGAGCAGTTCTTC,CASSLDPRTEQFF,TRBV11-3,TRBJ2-1,few,-